The T cell receptor (beta chain) under discussion was sequenced for a study of blood T cells in healthy people across ages. The study's findings and limits: Bulk PBMC profiling left naive and antigen-experienced comparisons inconclusive.

For the second PCR, which ran for about 7 to 12 cycles, a sample-barcoded 5' primer and a J-beta primer mix were used. MiXCR was run by TCRdb on the 5' RACE reads, yielding one entry per CDR3 protein. The sample lists about 1.8 million distinct CDR3 sequences, approximately 50% seen once, with approximately 2.1% in the top ten. This clonotype was counted once. Its target is not known. The specimen was blood. The receptor was derived from a woman aged 40 to 50 in good health.

Here the CDR3 DNA reads TGTGCCAGCAGTTTAGCTGTCAGACCGGGTGGCTACACCTTC. It codes for CASSLAVRPGGYTF. The genes are TRBV12-3 or TRBV12-4 and TRBJ1-2; no clear D. CDR3 length equals 14 residues. Deletions cut 0 bases from V and 7 bases from J, with 12 bases between.